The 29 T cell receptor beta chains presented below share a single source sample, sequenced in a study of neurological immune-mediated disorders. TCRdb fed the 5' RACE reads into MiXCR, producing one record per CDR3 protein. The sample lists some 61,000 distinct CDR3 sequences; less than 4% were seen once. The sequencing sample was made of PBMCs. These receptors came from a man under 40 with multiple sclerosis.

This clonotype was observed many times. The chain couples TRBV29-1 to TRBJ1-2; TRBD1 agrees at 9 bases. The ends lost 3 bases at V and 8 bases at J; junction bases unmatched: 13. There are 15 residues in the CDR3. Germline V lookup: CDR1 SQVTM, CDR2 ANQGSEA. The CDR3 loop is CSVDVTGQGVDGYTF. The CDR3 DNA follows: TGCAGCGTTGATGTAACGGGACAGGGTGTAGACGGCTACACCTTC.

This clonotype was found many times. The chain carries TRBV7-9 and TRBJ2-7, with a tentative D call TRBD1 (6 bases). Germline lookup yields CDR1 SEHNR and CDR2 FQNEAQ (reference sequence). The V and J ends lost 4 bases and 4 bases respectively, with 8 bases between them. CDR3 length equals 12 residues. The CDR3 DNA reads TGTGCCAGCAGCTCCGGACAGTACGAGCAGTACTTC. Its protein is CASSSGQYEQYF.

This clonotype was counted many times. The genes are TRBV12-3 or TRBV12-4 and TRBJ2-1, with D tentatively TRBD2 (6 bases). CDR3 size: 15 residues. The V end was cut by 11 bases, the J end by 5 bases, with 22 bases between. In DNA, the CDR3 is TGTGCCTCCGGGCCGGGGGACCAGCAAAACAATGAGCAGTTCTTC. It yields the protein CASGPGDQQNNEQFF.

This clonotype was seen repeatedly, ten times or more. The CDR3 nucleotides read TGCAGTGCTAGTGAGAACACTGAAGCTTTCTTT. Translated, it gives CSASENTEAFF. The chain recombines TRBV20-1 with TRBJ1-1; D is uncertain. CDR3 size: 11 residues. Trimming removed 3 bases at V and 1 base at J, with 3 bases between. The germline V gene encodes CDR1 DFQATT and CDR2 SNEGSKA (reference sequence).

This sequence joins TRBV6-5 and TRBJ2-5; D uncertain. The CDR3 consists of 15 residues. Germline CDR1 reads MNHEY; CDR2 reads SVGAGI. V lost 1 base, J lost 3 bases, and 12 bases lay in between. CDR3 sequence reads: CASSYLGRVKETQYF. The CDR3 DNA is TGTGCCAGCAGTTACTTGGGTCGTGTGAAAGAGACCCAGTACTTC.

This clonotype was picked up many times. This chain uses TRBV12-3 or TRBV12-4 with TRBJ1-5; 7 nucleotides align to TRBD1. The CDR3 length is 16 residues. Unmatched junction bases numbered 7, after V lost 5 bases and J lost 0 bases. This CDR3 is CASSPGQYISNQPQHF. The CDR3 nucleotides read TGTGCCAGCAGTCCGGGACAGTATATTAGCAATCAGCCCCAGCATTTT.

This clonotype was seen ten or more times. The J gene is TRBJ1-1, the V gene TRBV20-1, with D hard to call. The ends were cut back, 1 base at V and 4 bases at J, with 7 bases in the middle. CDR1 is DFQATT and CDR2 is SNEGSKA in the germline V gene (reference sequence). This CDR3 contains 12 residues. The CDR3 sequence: CSARGRFTEAFF. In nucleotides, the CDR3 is TGCAGTGCTAGAGGACGGTTCACTGAAGCTTTCTTT.

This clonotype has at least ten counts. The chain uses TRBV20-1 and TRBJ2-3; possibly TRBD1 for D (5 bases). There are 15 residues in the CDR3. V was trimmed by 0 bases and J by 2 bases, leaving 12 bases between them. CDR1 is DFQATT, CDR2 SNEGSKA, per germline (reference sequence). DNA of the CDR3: TGCAGTGCTAGAGATCAGGGCGGAAACACAGATACGCAGTATTTT. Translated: CSARDQGGNTDTQYF.

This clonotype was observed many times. CDR3 protein: CASSRDRSTDTQYF. As DNA, the CDR3 is TGTGCCAGCAGCAGAGACAGGAGCACAGATACGCAGTATTTT. This chain uses TRBV7-7 with TRBJ2-3, with D maybe TRBD1 (6 bases). The V gene's germline CDR1 is SSHAT and CDR2 FNYEAQ (reference sequence). Trimming took 5 bases from V and 0 from J, leaving 9 bases between them. The CDR3 runs 14 residues.

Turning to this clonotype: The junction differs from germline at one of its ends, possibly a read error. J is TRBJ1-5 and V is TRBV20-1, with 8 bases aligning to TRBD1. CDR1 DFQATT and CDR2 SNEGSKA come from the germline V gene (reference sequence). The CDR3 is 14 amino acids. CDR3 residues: CSARDQGAGQPQNF. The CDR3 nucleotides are TGCAGTGCTAGAGACCAGGGGGCCGGTCAGCCCCAGAATTTT.

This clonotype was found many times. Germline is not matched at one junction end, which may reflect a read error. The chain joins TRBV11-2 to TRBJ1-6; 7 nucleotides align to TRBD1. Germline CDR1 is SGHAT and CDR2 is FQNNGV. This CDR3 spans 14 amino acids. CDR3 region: CASSTRQGWSPLNF. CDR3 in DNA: TGTGCCAGCAGCACACGACAGGGCTGGTCACCCCTCAACTTT.

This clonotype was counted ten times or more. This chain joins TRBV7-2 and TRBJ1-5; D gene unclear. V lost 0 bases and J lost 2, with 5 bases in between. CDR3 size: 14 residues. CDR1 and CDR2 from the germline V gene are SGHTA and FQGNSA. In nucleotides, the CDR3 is TGTGCCAGCAGCTTAGCGCGGGGCAATCAGCCCCAGCATTTT. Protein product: CASSLARGNQPQHF.

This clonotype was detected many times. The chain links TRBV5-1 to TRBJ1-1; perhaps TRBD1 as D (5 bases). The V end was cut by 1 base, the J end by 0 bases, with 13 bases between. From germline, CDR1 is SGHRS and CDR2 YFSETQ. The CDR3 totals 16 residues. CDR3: CASSLTGGAMNTEAFF. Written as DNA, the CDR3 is TGCGCCAGCAGCTTGACCGGAGGGGCCATGAACACTGAAGCTTTCTTT.

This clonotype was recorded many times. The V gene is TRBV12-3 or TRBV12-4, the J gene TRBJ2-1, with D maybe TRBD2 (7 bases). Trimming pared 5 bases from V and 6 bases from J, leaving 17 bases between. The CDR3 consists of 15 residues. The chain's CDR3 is CASSNPGGLGNEQFF. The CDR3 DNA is TGTGCCAGCAGTAACCCGGGGGGCCTGGGCAATGAGCAGTTCTTC.

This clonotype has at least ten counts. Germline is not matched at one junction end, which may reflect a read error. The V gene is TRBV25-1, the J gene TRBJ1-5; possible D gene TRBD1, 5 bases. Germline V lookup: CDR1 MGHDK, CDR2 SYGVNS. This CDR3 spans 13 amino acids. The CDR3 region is CASSGQRNQPQNF. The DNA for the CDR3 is TGTGCCAGCAGTGGACAGCGCAATCAGCCCCAGAATTTT.

The CDR3 DNA reads TGTGCCAGCAGCCAGGGTGAGGGGCTAGCGGGGGATACGCAGTATTTT. Translation: CASSQGEGLAGDTQYF. V usage is TRBV4-2 and J usage is TRBJ2-3, with TRBD2 identical over 9 bases. The CDR3 consists of 16 residues. After removal of 3 bases from V and 6 bases from J, the junction contained 10 bases not matched to a gene. Germline-derived CDR1 and CDR2 are LGHNA and YNFKEQ.

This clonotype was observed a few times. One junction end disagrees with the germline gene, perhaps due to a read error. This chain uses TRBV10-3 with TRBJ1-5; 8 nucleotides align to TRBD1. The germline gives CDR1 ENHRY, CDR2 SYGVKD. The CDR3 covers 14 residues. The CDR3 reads CAISTDRGTQPQNF. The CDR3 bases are TGTGCCATCAGTACAGACAGGGGTACTCAGCCCCAGAATTTT.

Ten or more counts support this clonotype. The CDR3 here is CASSPDGLSASQETQYF. CDR3 coding DNA: TGTGCCAGCAGCCCCGACGGGCTTAGCGCCTCCCAAGAGACCCAGTACTTC. The rearrangement uses TRBV3-1 and TRBJ2-5; TRBD2 might be the D (5 bases). The CDR3 consists of 17 residues. V lost 4 bases and J lost 1, with 19 bases in between. Per germline, CDR1 LGHDT and CDR2 YNNKEL (reference sequence).

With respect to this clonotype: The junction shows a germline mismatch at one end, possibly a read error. This CDR3 is CASSLVGRQPQNF. The CDR3 nucleotides are TGTGCCAGCAGTTTAGTCGGGCGACAGCCCCAGAATTTT. This sequence joins TRBV12-3 or TRBV12-4 and TRBJ1-5, with D possibly TRBD1 on 5 matching bases. The CDR3 loop spans 13 amino acids.

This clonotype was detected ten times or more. In DNA form, the CDR3 reads TGCGCCAGCAGCTTGGACGGCTTGCAAGAGACCCAGTACTTC. Its translation is CASSLDGLQETQYF. This chain joins TRBV5-1 and TRBJ2-5, with D hard to call. Trimming removed 0 bases at V and 2 bases at J, with 8 bases between. The CDR3 sequence is 14 residues long. Germline CDR1 reads SGHRS; CDR2 reads YFSETQ.

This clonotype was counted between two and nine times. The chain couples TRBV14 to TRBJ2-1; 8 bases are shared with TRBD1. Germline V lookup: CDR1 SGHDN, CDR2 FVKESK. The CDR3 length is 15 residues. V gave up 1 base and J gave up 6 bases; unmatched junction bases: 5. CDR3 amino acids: CASSQGTGRSNEQFF. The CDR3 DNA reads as TGTGCCAGCAGCCAAGGGACAGGGAGGAGCAATGAGCAGTTCTTC.

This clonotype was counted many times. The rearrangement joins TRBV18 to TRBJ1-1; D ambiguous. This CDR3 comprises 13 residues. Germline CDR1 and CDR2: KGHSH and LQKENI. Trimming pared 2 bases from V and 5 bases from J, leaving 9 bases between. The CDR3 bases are TGTGCCAGCTCACCATCAGATGGGACTGAAGCTTTCTTT. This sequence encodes CASSPSDGTEAFF.

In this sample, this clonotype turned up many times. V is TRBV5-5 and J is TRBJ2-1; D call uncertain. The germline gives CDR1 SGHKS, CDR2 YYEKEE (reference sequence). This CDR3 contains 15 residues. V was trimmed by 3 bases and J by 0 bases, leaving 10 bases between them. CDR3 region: CASSWLQSSYNEQFF. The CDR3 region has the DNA TGTGCCAGCAGCTGGCTCCAGAGCTCCTACAATGAGCAGTTCTTC.

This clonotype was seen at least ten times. The CDR3 protein is CASSHPGSSTYEQYF. In DNA, the CDR3 is TGTGCCAGCAGCCACCCGGGCTCGTCAACCTACGAGCAGTACTTC. This chain joins TRBV3-1 and TRBJ2-7; D is unclear. V gave up 3 bases and J gave up 2 bases, with 14 bases separating them. The CDR3 is made up of 15 amino acids. Germline CDR1 is LGHDT and CDR2 is YNNKEL (reference sequence).

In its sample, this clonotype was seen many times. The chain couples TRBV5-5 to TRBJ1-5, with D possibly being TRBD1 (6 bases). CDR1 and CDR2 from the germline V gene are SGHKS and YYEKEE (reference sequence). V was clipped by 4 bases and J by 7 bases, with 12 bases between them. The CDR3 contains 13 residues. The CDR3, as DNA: TGTGCCAGCAGCACACAGGGAGGGCAGCCCCAGCATTTT. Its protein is CASSTQGGQPQHF.

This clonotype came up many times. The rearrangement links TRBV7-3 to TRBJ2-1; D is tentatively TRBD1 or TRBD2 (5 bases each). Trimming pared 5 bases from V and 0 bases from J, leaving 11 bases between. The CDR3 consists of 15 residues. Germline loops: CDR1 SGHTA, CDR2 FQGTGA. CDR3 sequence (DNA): TGTGCCAGCAGCGGGGGTATGAGCTCCTACAATGAGCAGTTCTTC. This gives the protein CASSGGMSSYNEQFF. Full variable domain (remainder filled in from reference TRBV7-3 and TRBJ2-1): GAGVSQTPSNKVTEKGKYVELRCDPISGHTALYWYRQSLGQGPEFLIYFQGTGAADDSGLPNDRFFAVRPEGSVSTLKIQRTERGDSAVYLCASSGGMSSYNEQFFGPGTRLTVL.

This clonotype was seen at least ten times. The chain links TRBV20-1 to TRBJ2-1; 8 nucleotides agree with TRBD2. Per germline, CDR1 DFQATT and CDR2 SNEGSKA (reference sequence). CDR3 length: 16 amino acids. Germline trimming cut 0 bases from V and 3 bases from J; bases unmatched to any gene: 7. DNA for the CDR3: TGCAGTGCTAGAGAAGCGGGGGCCGGAGACTACAATGAGCAGTTCTTC. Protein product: CSAREAGAGDYNEQFF.

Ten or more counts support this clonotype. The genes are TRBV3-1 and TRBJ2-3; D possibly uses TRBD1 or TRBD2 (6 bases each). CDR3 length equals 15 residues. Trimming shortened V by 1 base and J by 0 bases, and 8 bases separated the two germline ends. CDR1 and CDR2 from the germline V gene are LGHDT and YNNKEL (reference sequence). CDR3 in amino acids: CASSQAGASTDTQYF. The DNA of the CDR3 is TGTGCCAGCAGCCAAGCGGGGGCGAGCACAGATACGCAGTATTTT.

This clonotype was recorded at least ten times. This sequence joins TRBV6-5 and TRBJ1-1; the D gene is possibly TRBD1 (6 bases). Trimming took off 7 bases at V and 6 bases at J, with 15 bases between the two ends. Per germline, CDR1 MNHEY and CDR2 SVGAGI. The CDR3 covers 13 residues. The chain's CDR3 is CASTQGPPAEAFF. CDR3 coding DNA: TGTGCCAGCACTCAGGGGCCCCCCGCTGAAGCTTTCTTT.